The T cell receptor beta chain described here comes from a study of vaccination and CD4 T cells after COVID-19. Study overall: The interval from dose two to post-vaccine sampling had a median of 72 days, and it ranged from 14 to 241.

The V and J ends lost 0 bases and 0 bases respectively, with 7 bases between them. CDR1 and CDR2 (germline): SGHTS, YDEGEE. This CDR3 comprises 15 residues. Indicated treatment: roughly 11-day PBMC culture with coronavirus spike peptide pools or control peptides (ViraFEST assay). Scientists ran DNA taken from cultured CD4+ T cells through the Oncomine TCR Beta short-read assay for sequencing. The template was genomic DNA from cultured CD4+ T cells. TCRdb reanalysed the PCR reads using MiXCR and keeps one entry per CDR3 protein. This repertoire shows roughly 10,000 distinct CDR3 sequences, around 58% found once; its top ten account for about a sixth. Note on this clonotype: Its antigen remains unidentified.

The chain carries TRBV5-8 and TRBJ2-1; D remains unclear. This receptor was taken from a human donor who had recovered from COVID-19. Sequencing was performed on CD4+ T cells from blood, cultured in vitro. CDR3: CASSLGSSSYNEQFF. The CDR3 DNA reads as TGTGCCAGCAGCTTGGGCAGTAGCTCCTACAATGAGCAGTTCTTC. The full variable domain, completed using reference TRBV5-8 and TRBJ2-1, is EAGVTQSPTHLIKTRGQQATLRCSPISGHTSVYWYQQALGLGLQFLLWYDEGEERNRGNFPPRFSGRQFPNYSSELNVNALELEDSALYLCASSLGSSSYNEQFFGPGTRLTVL.